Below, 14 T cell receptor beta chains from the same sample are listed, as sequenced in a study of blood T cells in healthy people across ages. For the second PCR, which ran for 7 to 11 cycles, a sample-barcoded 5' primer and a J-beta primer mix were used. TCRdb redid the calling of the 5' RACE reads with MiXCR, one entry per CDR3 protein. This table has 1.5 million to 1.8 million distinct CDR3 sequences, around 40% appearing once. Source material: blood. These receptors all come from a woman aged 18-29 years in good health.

CDR3: CASRDSGSGGTDTQYF. CDR3 nucleotide sequence: TGCGCCAGCAGGGATAGCGGGAGCGGGGGCACAGATACGCAGTATTTT. The V and J genes are TRBV5-1 and TRBJ2-3; 9 bases line up with TRBD2. The CDR3 loop spans 16 amino acids. V shed 5 bases and J 1 base; nucleotides not matched to a gene: 8. The germline gives CDR1 SGHRS, CDR2 YFSETQ.

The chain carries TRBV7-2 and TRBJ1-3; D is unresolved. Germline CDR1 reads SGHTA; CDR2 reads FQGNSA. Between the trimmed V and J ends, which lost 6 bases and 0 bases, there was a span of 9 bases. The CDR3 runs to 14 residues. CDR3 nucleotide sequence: TGTGCCAGCAGTCGGGAGCGCTCTGGAAACACCATATATTTT. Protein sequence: CASSRERSGNTIYF.

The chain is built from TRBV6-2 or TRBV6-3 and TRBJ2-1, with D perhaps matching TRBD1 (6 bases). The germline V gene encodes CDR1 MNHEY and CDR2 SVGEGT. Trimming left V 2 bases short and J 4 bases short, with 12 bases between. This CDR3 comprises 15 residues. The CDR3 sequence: CASSYRGQPYNEQFF. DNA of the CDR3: TGTGCCAGCAGTTACCGCGGACAGCCTTACAATGAGCAGTTCTTC.

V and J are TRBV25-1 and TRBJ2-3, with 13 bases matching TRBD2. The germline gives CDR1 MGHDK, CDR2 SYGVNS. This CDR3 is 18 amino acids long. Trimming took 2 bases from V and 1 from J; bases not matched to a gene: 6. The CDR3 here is CASSERGTSGIRTDTQYF. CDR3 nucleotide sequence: TGTGCCAGCAGTGAAAGGGGGACTAGCGGGATTCGCACAGATACGCAGTATTTT.

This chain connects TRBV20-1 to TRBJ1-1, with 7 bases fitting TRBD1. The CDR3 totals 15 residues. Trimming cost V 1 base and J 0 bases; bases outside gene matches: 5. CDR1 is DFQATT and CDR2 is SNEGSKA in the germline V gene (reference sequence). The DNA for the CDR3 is TGCAGTGCTAGAGCAGGGGGAAGTATGAACACTGAAGCTTTCTTT. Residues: CSARAGGSMNTEAFF.

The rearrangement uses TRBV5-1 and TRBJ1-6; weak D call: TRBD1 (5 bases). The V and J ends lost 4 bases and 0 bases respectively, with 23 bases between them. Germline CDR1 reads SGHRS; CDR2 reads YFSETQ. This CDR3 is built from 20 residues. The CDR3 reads CASSPPVSGPSNSYNSPLHF. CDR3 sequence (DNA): TGCGCCAGCAGCCCCCCTGTGTCGGGGCCAAGTAACTCCTATAATTCACCCCTCCACTTT.

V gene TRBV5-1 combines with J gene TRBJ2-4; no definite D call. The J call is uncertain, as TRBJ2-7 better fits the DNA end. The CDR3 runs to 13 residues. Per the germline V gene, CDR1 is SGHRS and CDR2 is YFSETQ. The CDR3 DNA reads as TGCGCCAGCAGCTTGGCAGATAACTACGAGCAGTACTTC. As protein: CASSLADNYEQYF.

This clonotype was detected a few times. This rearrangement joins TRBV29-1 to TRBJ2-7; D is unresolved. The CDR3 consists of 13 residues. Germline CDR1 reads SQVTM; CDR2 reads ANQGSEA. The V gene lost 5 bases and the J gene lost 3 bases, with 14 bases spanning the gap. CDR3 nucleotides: TGCAGCGTTTTTGGCCTAGACCACTACGAGCAGTACTTC. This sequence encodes CSVFGLDHYEQYF.

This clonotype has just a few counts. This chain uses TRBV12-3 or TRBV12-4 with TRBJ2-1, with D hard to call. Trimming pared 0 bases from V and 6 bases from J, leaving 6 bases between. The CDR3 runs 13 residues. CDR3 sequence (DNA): TGTGCCAGCAGTTTAGCAGGTCTCAATGAGCAGTTCTTC. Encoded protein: CASSLAGLNEQFF.

The DNA of the CDR3 is TGCAGTGCTAAGGAACCAGGGATTTTCACTGAAGCTTTCTTT. It is translated as CSAKEPGIFTEAFF. The gene calls are TRBV20-1 and TRBJ1-1, with D possibly TRBD1 on 5 matching bases. Trimming left V 4 bases short and J 4 bases short, with 16 bases between. Germline CDR1 reads DFQATT; CDR2 reads SNEGSKA (reference sequence). The length of the CDR3 is 14 residues.

The CDR3 region has the DNA TGCGCCAGTCAACCGCCCGGTGAACTAGAAGCTTTCTTT. This codes for CASQPPGELEAFF. The chain recombines TRBV10-2 with TRBJ1-1; D not resolved. The V and J ends lost 9 bases and 8 bases respectively, with 19 bases between them. The CDR3 sequence is 13 residues long. From germline, CDR1 is WSHSY and CDR2 SAAADI.

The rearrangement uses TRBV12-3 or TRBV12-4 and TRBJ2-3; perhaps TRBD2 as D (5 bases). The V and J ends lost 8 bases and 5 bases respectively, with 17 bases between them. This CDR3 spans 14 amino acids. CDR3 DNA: TGTGCCAGCCTCGAGACGTTAGGAGGAGATACGCAGTATTTT. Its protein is CASLETLGGDTQYF.

DNA of the CDR3: TGTGCCAGCAGCCCTCCCCAAGCAGGGGTCTACGAGCAGTACTTC. Translated: CASSPPQAGVYEQYF. V is TRBV12-3 or TRBV12-4 and J is TRBJ2-7; possibly TRBD1 for D (6 bases). The CDR3 is 15 amino acids. Trimming took 6 bases from V and 3 from J, leaving 18 bases between them.

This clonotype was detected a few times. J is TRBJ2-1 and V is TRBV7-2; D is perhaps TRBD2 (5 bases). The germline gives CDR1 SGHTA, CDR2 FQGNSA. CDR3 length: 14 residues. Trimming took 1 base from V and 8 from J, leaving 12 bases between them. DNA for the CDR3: TGTGCCAGCAGCTTAGGGGCTAGCAGGCATGAGCAGTTCTTC. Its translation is CASSLGASRHEQFF.